The present T cell receptor (beta chain) was sequenced within a study of T cells in Graves' hyperthyroidism and ophthalmopathy. Authors of the study amplified TCR beta CDR3 regions from RNA transcripts. First-round RT-PCR targeting the TCR CDR3 was performed with the HTBI primer set. MiXCR was run by TCRdb on the multiplex PCR reads, yielding one entry per CDR3 protein. The data show 200,000 to 250,000 distinct CDR3 sequences, with around a sixth seen just once and 40% to 65% held by the top ten. The CDR3 spans 13 residues. CDR1 and CDR2 from the germline V gene are MGHDK and SYGVNS. V shed 7 bases and J shed 11 bases, with 20 bases lying between them.

The receptor was isolated from a woman aged 45 to 65 with Graves' hyperthyroidism. The sample taken for sequencing was blood. This sequence joins TRBV25-1 and TRBJ1-1; D is uncertain. The CDR3 nucleotides read TGTGCCAGCACCGAACGGTTCACGGCCCTGGCTTTCTTT. Protein product: CASTERFTALAFF. Supplemented by reference TRBV25-1 and TRBJ1-1, the full variable domain reads EADIYQTPRYLVIGTGKKITLECSQTMGHDKMYWYQQDPGMELHLIHYSYGVNSTEKGDLSSESTVSRIRTEHFPLTLESARPSHTSQYLCASTERFTALAFFGQGTRLTVV.